Listed below are T cell receptor beta chains from one sample, sequenced in a study of regulatory T cells in long-lasting Graves disease. In TCRdb, the multiplex PCR reads were re-called with MiXCR into one record per CDR3 protein. The sample has 580,000 or so distinct CDR3 sequences, 15% to 20% seen once. These data also formed part of another study, on T cells in Graves' hyperthyroidism and ophthalmopathy.

Here the sequenced sample was peripheral blood mononuclear cells (PBMCs), taken at new diagnosis, from a patient treated with antithyroid drugs. Receptor source: a man aged 18 to 29 with Graves disease. Both conserved end residues are part of each CDR3. A D gene is named only where the DNA matches it firmly. Not every row has a clone size; where given, it reads once, few, many or a size class.

few,TRBD2,TRBJ2-1,TRBV5-1,TGCGCCAGCAGCGGGGGACTAGCGGGAGTTGTTAGGAATGAGCAGTTCTTC,CASSGGLAGVVRNEQFF
many,.,TRBJ1-5,TRBV28,TGTGCCAGCAGTTTAGGAGGGGAAGTCAATCAGCCCCAGCATTTT,CASSLGGEVNQPQHF
many,.,TRBJ2-1,TRBV12-3/TRBV12-4,TGTGCCAGCAAAGGGGAAGGTCCCAATGAGCAGTTCTTC,CASKGEGPNEQFF
many,.,TRBJ2-3,TRBV6-1,TGTGCCAGCAGGGCACGGACACCAACTAGCACAGATACGCAGTATTTT,CASRARTPTSTDTQYF
many,TRBD1,TRBJ2-7,TRBV7-2,TGTGCCAGCAGCCACGGACAGGGCTACGGGGAGCAGTACTTC,CASSHGQGYGEQYF
many,.,TRBJ1-2,TRBV19,TGTGCCAGTAGCCAACCGGGCTGGGGTTTTAACTATGGCTACACCTTC,CASSQPGWGFNYGYTF
many,TRBD2,TRBJ2-7,TRBV28,TGTGCCAGCAGCTCAACGACTAGCGGGTCGTACGAGCAGTACTTC,CASSSTTSGSYEQYF
.,.,TRBJ2-3,TRBV30,TGTGCCTGGGAAGGAGCGTCAGATACGCAGTATTTT,CAWEGASDTQYF
.,TRBD2,TRBJ2-3,TRBV9,TGTGCCAGCAGCCAGGGACTAGCGGAGGTCACAGATACGCAGTATTTT,CASSQGLAEVTDTQYF
few,TRBD1,TRBJ1-1,TRBV5-1,TGTGCCAGCAGCCCTGACCCGACAGGGAGCGACACTGAAGCTTTCTTT,CASSPDPTGSDTEAFF
.,TRBD2,TRBJ2-7,TRBV6-5,TGTGCCAGCAGTTACTCCCGCAGGACGGGACTAGCGGGGACCTACGAGCAGTACTTC,CASSYSRRTGLAGTYEQYF
many,.,TRBJ1-2,TRBV2,TGTGCCAGCAGTGCCCACCGGGGTGGCTACACCTTC,CASSAHRGGYTF
few,TRBD1,TRBJ1-1,TRBV5-1,TGCGCCAGCAGCATGATTCAGGGGGTCGGTACTGAAGCTTTCTTT,CASSMIQGVGTEAFF
few,.,TRBJ2-3,TRBV5-4,TGTGCCAGCAGGTCCTCCCGCGCGGGAAGCACAGATACGCAGTATTTT,CASRSSRAGSTDTQYF
few,.,TRBJ1-1,TRBV5-1,TGCGCCAGCAGCCCCCAAGCTGCAGGCACTGAAGCTTTCTTT,CASSPQAAGTEAFF
many,.,TRBJ1-5,TRBV3-1,TGTGCCAGCAGCCAAGAGTCCGGGAATCAGCCCCAGCATTTT,CASSQESGNQPQHF
many,.,TRBJ1-1,TRBV20-1,TGCAGTGCTACCCAGGGGCGGGGCACTGAAGCTTTCTTT,CSATQGRGTEAFF
many,.,TRBJ1-4,TRBV12-3/TRBV12-4,TGTGCCAGCAGTTGGGCTTTAGAAGCCCGTGAAAAACTGTTTTTT,CASSWALEAREKLFF
few,.,TRBJ2-5,TRBV7-2,TGTGCCAGCAGCTTAGTGGCCGGAACTAGCCTAAAAGACTTGGCCCAGTACTTC,CASSLVAGTSLKDLAQYF
.,TRBD1,TRBJ1-1,TRBV7-3,TGTGCCAGCAGCTTAAAGGGGGCCGGGTACACTGAAGCTTTCTTT,CASSLKGAGYTEAFF
few,TRBD2,TRBJ2-1,TRBV29-1,TGCAGCGTTCGACCGGGACTAGCGGGTCGCAATGAGCAGTTCTTC,CSVRPGLAGRNEQFF
.,TRBD2,TRBJ2-1,TRBV20-1,TGCAGTGCTACTAATCTTAGCGGGAGCTCCTACAATGAGCAGTTCTTC,CSATNLSGSSYNEQFF
few,TRBD2,TRBJ2-2,TRBV7-2,TGTGCCAGCAGCTTTACTAGCGGGACCGGGGAGCTGTTTTTT,CASSFTSGTGELFF
many,.,TRBJ2-7,TRBV28,TGTGCCAGCAGTTTATGGGCACAGAGACCCTACGAGCAGTACTTC,CASSLWAQRPYEQYF
many,.,TRBJ2-5,TRBV20-1,TGCAGTGCTAGGGCTACAGCGAAGGAGACCCAGTACTTC,CSARATAKETQYF
few,.,TRBJ2-3,TRBV30,TGTGCCGCATGGACTGGCACAGATACGCAGTATTTT,CAAWTGTDTQYF
few,.,TRBJ2-4,TRBV20-1,TGCAGTGTCCAGCGAGGAGTAGCCAAAAACATTCAGTACTTC,CSVQRGVAKNIQYF
.,.,TRBJ2-1,TRBV5-1,TGCGCCAGCAGCCGAGAGGGACCGCAGTTCTTC,CASSREGPQFF
.,.,TRBJ2-3,TRBV5-1,TGCGCCAGCAGCTGGGAACAGAGGGCTAGCGCTATAAGCACAGATACGCAGTATTTT,CASSWEQRASAISTDTQYF
many,.,TRBJ2-7,TRBV20-1,TGCAGTGCTCGGAGTGACAGTTTCTACGAGCAGTACTTC,CSARSDSFYEQYF
.,TRBD1,TRBJ1-1,TRBV5-8,TGTGCCAGCAGCATGGAGTTGGGGACAGCTTTCGGGGCTTTCTTT,CASSMELGTAFGAFF
.,.,TRBJ2-1,TRBV6-1,TGTGCCAGTAGGGGCCCGGGGGGCCGAAACAATGAGCAGTTCTTC,CASRGPGGRNNEQFF
many,TRBD1,TRBJ2-3,TRBV3-1,TGTGCCAGCAGCCAGGACAGGGGGTTTGGCACAGATACGCAGTATTTT,CASSQDRGFGTDTQYF
.,TRBD1,TRBJ1-5,TRBV18,TGTGCCAGCTCTCCACGACAGGGGCAGGGTCAGCCCCAGCATTTT,CASSPRQGQGQPQHF
.,TRBD2,TRBJ2-5,TRBV7-8,TGTGCCAGCTCCCCGGCGCGGGAGAGGGAGACCCAGTACTTC,CASSPARERETQYF
.,.,TRBJ1-1,TRBV10-3,TGTGCCATCAGTGAGACAAAGGGGAGGAACACTGAAGCTTTCTTT,CAISETKGRNTEAFF
many,.,TRBJ2-3,TRBV27,TGTGCCTCCGGCGGTTTCACAGATACGCAGTATTTT,CASGGFTDTQYF
many,TRBD2,TRBJ2-1,TRBV2,TGTGCCAGCAAAACTAGCGGGTCCTACAATGAGCAGTTCTTC,CASKTSGSYNEQFF
few,.,TRBJ1-1,TRBV6-2/TRBV6-3,TGTGCCAGCAGTTACTCTTGGGGGACTGAAGCTTTCTTT,CASSYSWGTEAFF
many,.,TRBJ1-1,TRBV19,TGTGCCAGTACCCTGGGCGGTCGAGGCACTGAAGCTTTCTTT,CASTLGGRGTEAFF
many,.,TRBJ1-5,TRBV5-1,TGCGCCAGCAGCCCCGGAGGAGCGAGCAATCAGCCCCAGCATTTT,CASSPGGASNQPQHF